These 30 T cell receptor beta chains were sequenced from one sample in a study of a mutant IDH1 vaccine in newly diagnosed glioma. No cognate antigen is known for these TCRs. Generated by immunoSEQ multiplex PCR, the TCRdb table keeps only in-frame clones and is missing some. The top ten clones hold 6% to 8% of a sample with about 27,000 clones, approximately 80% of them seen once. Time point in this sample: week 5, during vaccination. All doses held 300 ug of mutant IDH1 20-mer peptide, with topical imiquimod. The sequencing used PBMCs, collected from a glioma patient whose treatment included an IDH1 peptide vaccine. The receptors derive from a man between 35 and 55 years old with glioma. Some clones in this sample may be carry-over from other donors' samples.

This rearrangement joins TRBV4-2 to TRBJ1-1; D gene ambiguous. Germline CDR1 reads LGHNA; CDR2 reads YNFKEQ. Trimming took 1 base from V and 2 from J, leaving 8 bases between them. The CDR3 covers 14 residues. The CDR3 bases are TGTGCCAGCAGCCAAGGACCGGGAAACACTGAAGCTTTCTTT. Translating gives CASSQGPGNTEAFF.

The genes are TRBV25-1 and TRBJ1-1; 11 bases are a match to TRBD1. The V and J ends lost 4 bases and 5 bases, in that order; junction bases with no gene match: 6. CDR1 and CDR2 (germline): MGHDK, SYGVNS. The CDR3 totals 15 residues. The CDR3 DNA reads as TGTGCCAGCAGTGCCGGGACAGGGGGATGGACTGAAGCTTTCTTT. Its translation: CASSAGTGGWTEAFF.

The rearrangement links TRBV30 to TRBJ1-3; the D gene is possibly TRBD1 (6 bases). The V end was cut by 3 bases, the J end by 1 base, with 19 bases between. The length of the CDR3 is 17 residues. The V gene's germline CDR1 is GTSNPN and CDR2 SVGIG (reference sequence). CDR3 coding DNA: TGTGCCTGGAGCACCCCTGGGGGGGGCTTATCTGGAAACACCATATATTTT. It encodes CAWSTPGGGLSGNTIYF.

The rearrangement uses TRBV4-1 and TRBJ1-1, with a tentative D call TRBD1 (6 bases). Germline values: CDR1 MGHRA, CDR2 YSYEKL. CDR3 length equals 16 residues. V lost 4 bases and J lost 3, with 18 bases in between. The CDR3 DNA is TGCGCCAGCAGCCGCCAACAGGGCCTTGGGTACACTGAAGCTTTCTTT. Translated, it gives CASSRQQGLGYTEAFF.

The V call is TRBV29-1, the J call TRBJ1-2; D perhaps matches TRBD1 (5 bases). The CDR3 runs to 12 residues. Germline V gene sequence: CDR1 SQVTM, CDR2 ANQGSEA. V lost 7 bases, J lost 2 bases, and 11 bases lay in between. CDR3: CSAGTANYGYTF. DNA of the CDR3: TGCAGCGCAGGGACCGCGAACTATGGCTACACCTTC.

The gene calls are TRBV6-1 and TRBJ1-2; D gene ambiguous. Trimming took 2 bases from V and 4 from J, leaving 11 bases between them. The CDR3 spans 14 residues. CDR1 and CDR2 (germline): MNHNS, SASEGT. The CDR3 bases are TGTGCCAGCAGTGAATGGTCCCAGTCCTATGGCTACACCTTC. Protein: CASSEWSQSYGYTF.

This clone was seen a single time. The CDR3 protein is CASSSGGQSDTQYF. The CDR3 DNA reads TGTGCCAGCAGCTCGGGGGGGCAGTCAGATACGCAGTATTTT. The rearrangement uses TRBV5-4 and TRBJ2-3; TRBD2 matches at 8 bases. The V gene end was trimmed by 3 bases and the J gene end by 4 bases; junction bases not matched to a gene: 4. In germline, CDR1 is SGHNT, CDR2 YYREEE (reference sequence). CDR3 length: 14 amino acids.

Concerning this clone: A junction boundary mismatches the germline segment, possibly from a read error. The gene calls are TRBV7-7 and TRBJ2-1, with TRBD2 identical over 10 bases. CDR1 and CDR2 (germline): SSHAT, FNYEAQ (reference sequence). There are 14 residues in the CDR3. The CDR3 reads CASSLAGADNEQFF. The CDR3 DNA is TGTGCTAGCAGCCTAGCGGGGGCCGACAATGAGCAGTTCTTC.

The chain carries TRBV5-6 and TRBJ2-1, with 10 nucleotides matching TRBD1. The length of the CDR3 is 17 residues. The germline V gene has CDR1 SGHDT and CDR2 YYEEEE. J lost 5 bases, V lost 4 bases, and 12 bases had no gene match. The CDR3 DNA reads TGTGCCAGCAGCATCTCATTGTCCGGGACAGGGGACAATGAGCAGTTCTTC. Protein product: CASSISLSGTGDNEQFF.

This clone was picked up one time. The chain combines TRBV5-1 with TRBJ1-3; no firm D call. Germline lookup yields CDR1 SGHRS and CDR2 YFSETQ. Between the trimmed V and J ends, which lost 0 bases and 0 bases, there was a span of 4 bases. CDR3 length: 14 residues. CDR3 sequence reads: CASSLEYSGNTIYF. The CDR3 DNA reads TGCGCCAGCAGCTTGGAATACTCTGGAAACACCATATATTTT.

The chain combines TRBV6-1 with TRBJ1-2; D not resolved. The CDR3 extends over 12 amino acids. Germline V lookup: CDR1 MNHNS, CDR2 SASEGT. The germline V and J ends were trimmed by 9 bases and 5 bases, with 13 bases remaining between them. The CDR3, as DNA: TGTGCCAGGTATCAGAGGGTTTATGGCTACACCTTC. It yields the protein CARYQRVYGYTF.

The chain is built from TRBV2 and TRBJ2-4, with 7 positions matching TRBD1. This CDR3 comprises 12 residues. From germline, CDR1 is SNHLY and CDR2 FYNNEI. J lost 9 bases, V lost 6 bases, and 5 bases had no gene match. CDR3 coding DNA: TGTGCCAGCAGCCGGACAGGCTCCATTCAGTACTTC. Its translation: CASSRTGSIQYF.

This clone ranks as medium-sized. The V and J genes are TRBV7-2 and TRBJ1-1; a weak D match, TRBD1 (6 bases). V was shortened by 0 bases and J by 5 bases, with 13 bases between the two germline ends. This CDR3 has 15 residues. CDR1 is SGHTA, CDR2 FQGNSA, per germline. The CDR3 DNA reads TGTGCCAGCAGCTTAGCTGGGGGGCGTAGGACTGAAGCTTTCTTT. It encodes CASSLAGGRRTEAFF.

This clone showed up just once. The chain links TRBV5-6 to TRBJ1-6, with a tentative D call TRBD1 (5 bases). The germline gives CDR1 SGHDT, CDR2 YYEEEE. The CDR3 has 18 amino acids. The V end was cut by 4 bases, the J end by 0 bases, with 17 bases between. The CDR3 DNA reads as TGTGCCAGCAGCAGCTACGCCTACAGGAGCTCCTATAATTCACCCCTCCACTTT. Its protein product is CASSSYAYRSSYNSPLHF.

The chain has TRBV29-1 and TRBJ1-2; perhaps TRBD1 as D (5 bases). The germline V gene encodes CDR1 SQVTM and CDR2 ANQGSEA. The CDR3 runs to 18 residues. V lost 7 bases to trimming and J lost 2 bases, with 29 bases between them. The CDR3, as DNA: TGCAGCGCCCGAAGGGCTGCTCGGCGGGACCTACTAAACTATGGCTACACCTTC. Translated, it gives CSARRAARRDLLNYGYTF.

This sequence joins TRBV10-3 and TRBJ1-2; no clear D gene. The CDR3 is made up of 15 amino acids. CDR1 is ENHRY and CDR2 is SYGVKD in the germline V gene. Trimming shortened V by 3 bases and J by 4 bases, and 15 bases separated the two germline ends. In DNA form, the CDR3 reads TGTGCCATCAGTGACCCCGGGTTCGGGGTCTATGGCTACACCTTC. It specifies CAISDPGFGVYGYTF.

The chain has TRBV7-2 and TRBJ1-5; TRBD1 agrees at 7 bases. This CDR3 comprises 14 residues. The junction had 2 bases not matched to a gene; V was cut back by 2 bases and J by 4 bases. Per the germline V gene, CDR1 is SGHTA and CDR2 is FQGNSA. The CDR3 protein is CASSLSQGNQPQHF. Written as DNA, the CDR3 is TGTGCCAGCAGCTTATCACAGGGGAATCAGCCCCAGCATTTT.

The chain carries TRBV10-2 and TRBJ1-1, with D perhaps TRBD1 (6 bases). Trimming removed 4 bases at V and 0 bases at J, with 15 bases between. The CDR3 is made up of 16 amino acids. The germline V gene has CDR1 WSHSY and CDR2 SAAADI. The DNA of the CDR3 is TGCGCCAGCAGTGGTCGCGCAGGGGAGTTGAACACTGAAGCTTTCTTT. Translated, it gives CASSGRAGELNTEAFF.

The CDR3 DNA follows: TGCGCCAGCATGGCGGTCTATGGCTACACCTTC. Protein sequence: CASMAVYGYTF. V usage is TRBV10-2 and J usage is TRBJ1-2, with D uncertain. This CDR3 region has 11 residues. With 7 bases removed from V and 4 bases from J, the gap between germline ends came to 7 bases. Germline V lookup: CDR1 WSHSY, CDR2 SAAADI.

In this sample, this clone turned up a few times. The CDR3 is CATSGGSQPQHF. CDR3 bases: TGTGCCACCTCAGGGGGAAGTCAGCCCCAGCATTTT. The chain links TRBV15 to TRBJ1-5; 7 nucleotides match TRBD1. V gave up 8 bases and J gave up 6 bases; unmatched junction bases: 4. Germline V CDR1 and CDR2: LNHNV, YYDKDF (reference sequence). CDR3 length: 12 residues. Variable domain in full (rest from reference TRBV15 and TRBJ1-5): DAMVIQNPRYQVTQFGKPVTLSCSQTLNHNVMYWYQQKSSQAPKLLFHYYDKDFNNEADTPDNFQSRRPNTSFCFLDIRSPGLGDTAMYLCATSGGSQPQHFGDGTRLSIL.

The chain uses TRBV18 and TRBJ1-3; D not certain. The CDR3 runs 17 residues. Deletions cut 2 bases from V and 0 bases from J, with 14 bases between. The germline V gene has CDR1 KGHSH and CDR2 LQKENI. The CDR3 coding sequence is TGTGCCAGCTCACCAAATCCCGACGGATACTCTGGAAACACCATATATTTT. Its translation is CASSPNPDGYSGNTIYF.

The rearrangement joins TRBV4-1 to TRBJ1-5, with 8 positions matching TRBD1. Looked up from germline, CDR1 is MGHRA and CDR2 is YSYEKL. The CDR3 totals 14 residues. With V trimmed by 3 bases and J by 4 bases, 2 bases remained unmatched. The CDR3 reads CASSQRQGNQPQHF. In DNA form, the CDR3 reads TGCGCCAGCAGCCAGCGACAGGGGAATCAGCCCCAGCATTTT.

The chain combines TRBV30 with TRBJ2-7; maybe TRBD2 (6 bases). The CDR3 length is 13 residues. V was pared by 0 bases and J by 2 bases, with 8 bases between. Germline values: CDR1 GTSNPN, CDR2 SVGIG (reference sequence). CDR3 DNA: TGTGCCTGGAGTGTGGGGGGTACCTACGAGCAGTACTTC. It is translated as CAWSVGGTYEQYF.

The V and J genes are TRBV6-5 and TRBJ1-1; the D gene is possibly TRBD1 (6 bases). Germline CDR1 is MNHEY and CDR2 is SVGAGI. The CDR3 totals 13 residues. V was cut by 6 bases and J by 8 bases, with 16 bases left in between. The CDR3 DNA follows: TGTGCCAGCAGCATTAACAGGGTCGGAGAAGCTTTCTTT. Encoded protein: CASSINRVGEAFF.

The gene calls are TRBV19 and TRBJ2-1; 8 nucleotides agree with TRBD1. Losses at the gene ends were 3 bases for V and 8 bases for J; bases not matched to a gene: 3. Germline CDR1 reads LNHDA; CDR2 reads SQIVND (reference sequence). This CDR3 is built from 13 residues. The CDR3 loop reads CASSMTGVDEQFF. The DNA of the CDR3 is TGTGCCAGTAGTATGACAGGGGTCGATGAGCAGTTCTTC.

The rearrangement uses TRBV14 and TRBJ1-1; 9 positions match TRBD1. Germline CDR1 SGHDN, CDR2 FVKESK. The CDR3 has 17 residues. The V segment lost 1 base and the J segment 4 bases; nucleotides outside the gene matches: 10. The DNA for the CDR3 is TGTGCCAGCAGCCAAGCCGGGACAGGGCTCCAATTCACTGAAGCTTTCTTT. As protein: CASSQAGTGLQFTEAFF.

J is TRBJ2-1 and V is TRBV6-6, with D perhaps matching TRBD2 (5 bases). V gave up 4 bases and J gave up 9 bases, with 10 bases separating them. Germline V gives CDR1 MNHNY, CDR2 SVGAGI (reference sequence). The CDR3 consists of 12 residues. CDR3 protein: CASSSSRGEQFF. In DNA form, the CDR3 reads TGTGCCAGCAGTTCGTCCCGGGGTGAGCAGTTCTTC.

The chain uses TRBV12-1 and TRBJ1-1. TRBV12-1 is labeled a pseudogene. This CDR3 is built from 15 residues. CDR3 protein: CASSARRGMNTEAFF. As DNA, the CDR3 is TGTGCCAGCAGCGCCCGGCGAGGCATGAACACTGAAGCTTTCTTT.

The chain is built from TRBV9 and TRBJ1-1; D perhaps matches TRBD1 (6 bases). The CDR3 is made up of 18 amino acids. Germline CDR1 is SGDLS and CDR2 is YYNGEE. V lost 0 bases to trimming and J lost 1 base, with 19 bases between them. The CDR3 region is CASSVDLYIGQPNTEAFF. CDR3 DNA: TGTGCCAGCAGCGTAGACCTCTACATCGGACAGCCGAACACTGAAGCTTTCTTT.

The CDR3 reads CASSVESGPWSEKLFF. DNA for the CDR3: TGTGCCAGCAGCGTAGAATCGGGACCTTGGAGCGAAAAACTGTTTTTT. The V gene is TRBV9, the J gene TRBJ1-4, with a possible D match to TRBD1 (5 bases). There are 16 residues in the CDR3. With 0 bases removed from V and 8 bases from J, the gap between germline ends came to 17 bases. Germline assignment: CDR1 SGDLS and CDR2 YYNGEE. The full variable domain, in which reference TRBV9 and TRBJ1-4 provide the parts outside the CDR3, is DSGVTQTPKHLITATGQRVTLRCSPRSGDLSVYWYQQSLDQGLQFLIQYYNGEERAKGNILERFSAQQFPDLHSELNLSSLELGDSALYFCASSVESGPWSEKLFFGSGTQLSVL.